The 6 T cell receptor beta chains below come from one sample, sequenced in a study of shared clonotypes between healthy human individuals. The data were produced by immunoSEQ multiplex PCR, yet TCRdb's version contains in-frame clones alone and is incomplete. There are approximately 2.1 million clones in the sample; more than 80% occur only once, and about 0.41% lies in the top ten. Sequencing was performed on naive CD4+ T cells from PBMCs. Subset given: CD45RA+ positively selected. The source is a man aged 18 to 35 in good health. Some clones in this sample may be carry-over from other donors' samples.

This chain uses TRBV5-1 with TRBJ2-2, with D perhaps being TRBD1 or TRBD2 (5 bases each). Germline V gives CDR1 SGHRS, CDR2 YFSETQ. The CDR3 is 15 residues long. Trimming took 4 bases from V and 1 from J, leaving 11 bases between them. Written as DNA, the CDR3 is TGCGCCAGCAGCCGTGGGACCGAGAACACCGGGGAGCTGTTTTTT. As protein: CASSRGTENTGELFF.

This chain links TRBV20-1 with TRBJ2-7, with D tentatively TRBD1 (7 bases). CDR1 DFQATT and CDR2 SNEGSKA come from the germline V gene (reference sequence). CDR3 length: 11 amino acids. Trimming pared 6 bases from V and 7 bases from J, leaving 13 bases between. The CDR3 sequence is CSARDSPEQYF. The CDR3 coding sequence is TGCAGTGCGCGGGACAGCCCTGAGCAGTACTTC.

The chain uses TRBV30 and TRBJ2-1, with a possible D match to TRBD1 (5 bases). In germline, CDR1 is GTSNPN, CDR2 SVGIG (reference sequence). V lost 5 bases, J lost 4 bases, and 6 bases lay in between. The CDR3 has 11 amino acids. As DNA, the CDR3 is TGTGCCTGGGGACATTACAATGAGCAGTTCTTC. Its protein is CAWGHYNEQFF.

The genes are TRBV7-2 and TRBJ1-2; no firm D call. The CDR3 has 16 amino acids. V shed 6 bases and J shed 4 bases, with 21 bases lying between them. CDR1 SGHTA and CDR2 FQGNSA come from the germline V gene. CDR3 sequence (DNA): TGTGCCAGCAGGCTCAAAGGACCGCCATGGGGCTATGGCTACACCTTC. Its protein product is CASRLKGPPWGYGYTF. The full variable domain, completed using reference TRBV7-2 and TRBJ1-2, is GAGVSQSPSNKVTEKGKDVELRCDPISGHTALYWYRQSLGQGLEFLIYFQGNSAPDKSGLPSDRFSAERTGGSVSTLTIQRTQQEDSAVYLCASRLKGPPWGYGYTFGSGTRLTVV.

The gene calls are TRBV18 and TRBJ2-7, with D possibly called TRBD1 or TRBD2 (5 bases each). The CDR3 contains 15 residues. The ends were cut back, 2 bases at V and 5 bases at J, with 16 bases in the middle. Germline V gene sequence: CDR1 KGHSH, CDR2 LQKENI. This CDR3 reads CASSPTQVGTHEQYF. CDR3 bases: TGTGCCAGCTCACCAACACAGGTAGGGACCCACGAGCAGTACTTC.

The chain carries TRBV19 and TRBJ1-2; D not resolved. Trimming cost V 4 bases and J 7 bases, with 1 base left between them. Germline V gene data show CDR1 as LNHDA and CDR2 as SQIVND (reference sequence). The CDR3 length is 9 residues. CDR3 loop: CASSTGYTF. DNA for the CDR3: TGTGCCAGTAGTACTGGCTACACCTTC.